The 17 T cell receptor beta chains in this list originate from one sample, sequenced in a study of response to subunit inactivated influenza vaccine. TCRdb reanalysed the RT-PCR reads using MiXCR and keeps one entry per CDR3 protein. Here the sample spans 450,000 to 500,000 distinct CDR3 sequences, 9.5% to 12% being singletons. This specimen was PBMCs from blood, taken 40 to 50 days after vaccination. The receptors come from a man between 45 and 60 years old who received an inactivated influenza vaccine.

CDR3 residues: CASSHTGSGTDTQYF. The CDR3 DNA is TGTGCCAGCAGCCATACAGGGTCGGGCACAGATACGCAGTATTTT. The rearrangement uses TRBV7-2 and TRBJ2-3; D perhaps matches TRBD1 (6 bases). Germline lookup yields CDR1 SGHTA and CDR2 FQGNSA. This CDR3 spans 15 amino acids. V lost 5 bases and J lost 1, with 13 bases in between.

This clonotype was detected only a few times. This rearrangement joins TRBV28 to TRBJ1-5; D call uncertain. The CDR3 totals 13 residues. Per the germline V gene, CDR1 is MDHEN and CDR2 is SYDVKM. Trimming left V 8 bases short and J 10 bases short, with 18 bases between. DNA of the CDR3: TGTGCCAGCTCCCATGGGGTGAGGACCCCCCAGCATTTT. Residues: CASSHGVRTPQHF.

This clonotype has a handful of counts. V gene TRBV28 combines with J gene TRBJ2-7; 7 bases align to TRBD1. CDR1 MDHEN and CDR2 SYDVKM come from the germline V gene. This CDR3 is built from 14 residues. V lost 7 bases, J lost 6 bases, and 12 bases stayed unmatched. The CDR3: CASTPKSTGVEQYF. CDR3 coding DNA: TGTGCCAGCACCCCGAAGAGTACAGGGGTCGAGCAGTACTTC. Drawing the rest from reference TRBV28 and TRBJ2-7, the complete variable domain is DVKVTQSSRYLVKRTGEKVFLECVQDMDHENMFWYRQDPGLGLRLIYFSYDVKMKEKGDIPEGYSVSREKKERFSLILESASTNQTSMYLCASTPKSTGVEQYFGPGTRLTVT.

The chain uses TRBV12-3 or TRBV12-4 and TRBJ2-7; TRBD1 matches 9 bases. Trimming cost V 3 bases and J 2 bases; bases outside gene matches: 5. The CDR3 extends over 15 amino acids. For the CDR3, the DNA is TGTGCCAGCAGTTTCGGACAGGGGCCCCCCTACGAGCAGTACTTC. This sequence encodes CASSFGQGPPYEQYF.

The chain is built from TRBV9 and TRBJ1-4; D remains unclear. CDR1 and CDR2 (germline): SGDLS, YYNGEE. V was clipped by 0 bases and J by 0 bases, with 6 bases between them. This CDR3 comprises 15 residues. Here the CDR3 DNA reads TGTGCCAGCAGCGTAGGTGACGCAACTAATGAAAAACTGTTTTTT. This codes for CASSVGDATNEKLFF.

In this sample, this clonotype turned up many times. The rearrangement links TRBV29-1 to TRBJ2-5, with a weak D call TRBD2 (6 bases). The germline CDR1 and CDR2 sequences are SQVTM and ANQGSEA. Trimming shortened V by 3 bases and J by 4 bases, and 15 bases separated the two germline ends. The CDR3 covers 14 residues. CDR3 nucleotide sequence: TGCAGCGTTGATACGGTGGGGGGAGGAGAGACCCAGTACTTC. This encodes CSVDTVGGGETQYF. The entire variable domain, with the rest obtained from reference TRBV29-1 and TRBJ2-5, is as follows: SAVISQKPSRDICQRGTSLTIQCQVDSQVTMMFWYRQQPGQSLTLIATANQGSEATYESGFVIDKFPISRPNLTFSTLTVSNMSPEDSSIYLCSVDTVGGGETQYFGPGTRLLVL.

This clonotype was detected a few times. This rearrangement joins TRBV10-2 to TRBJ2-7; a possible D gene is TRBD1 (5 bases). Trimming took 5 bases from V and 0 from J, leaving 11 bases between them. The germline V gene has CDR1 WSHSY and CDR2 SAAADI. The CDR3 is made up of 14 amino acids. The CDR3 region is CASSRTPTSYEQYF. The CDR3 DNA sequence: TGCGCCAGCAGTAGGACACCGACCTCCTACGAGCAGTACTTC.

This clonotype has just a few counts. The gene calls are TRBV12-3 or TRBV12-4 and TRBJ2-7; D ambiguous. The germline V and J ends were trimmed by 0 bases and 4 bases, with 10 bases remaining between them. The CDR3 runs 14 residues. CDR3 protein: CASSLALAVYEQYF. As DNA, the CDR3 is TGTGCCAGCAGTTTAGCCCTGGCCGTTTACGAGCAGTACTTC.

The chain couples TRBV7-9 to TRBJ2-6, with D possibly being TRBD1 (5 bases). This CDR3 is built from 12 residues. Germline assignment: CDR1 SEHNR and CDR2 FQNEAQ (reference sequence). The CDR3 reads CAGDSGANVLTF. The CDR3 DNA is TGTGCAGGGGACTCTGGGGCCAACGTCCTGACTTTC.

V usage is TRBV7-6 and J usage is TRBJ2-2; D is unresolved. The length of the CDR3 is 13 residues. Germline lookup yields CDR1 SGHVS and CDR2 FNYEAQ. V was clipped by 5 bases and J by 6 bases, with 10 bases between them. In DNA, the CDR3 is TGTGCCAGCAGCAACTCGGTGGCCGGGGAGCTGTTTTTT. The encoded protein is CASSNSVAGELFF.

There are many counts of this clonotype. This chain uses TRBV12-3 or TRBV12-4 with TRBJ1-5, with D unresolved. Deletions cut 0 bases from V and 7 bases from J, with 10 bases between. The CDR3 has 14 residues. The CDR3 loop reads CASSLAWGGQPQHF. Written as DNA, the CDR3 is TGTGCCAGCAGTTTAGCGTGGGGAGGCCAGCCCCAGCATTTT.

The chain has TRBV7-2 and TRBJ2-3, with TRBD1 matching 7 bases. The CDR3 has 16 residues. The germline CDR1 and CDR2 sequences are SGHTA and FQGNSA. The ends lost 1 base at V and 5 bases at J; junction bases unmatched: 9. The CDR3 sequence is CASSLDPRGLVDTQYF. CDR3 nucleotide sequence: TGTGCCAGCAGCTTAGACCCAAGGGGGCTGGTAGATACGCAGTATTTT.

The chain recombines TRBV20-1 with TRBJ1-1; D possibly corresponds to TRBD1 (6 bases). V was shortened by 5 bases and J by 4 bases, with 11 bases between the two germline ends. Germline V CDR1 and CDR2: DFQATT, SNEGSKA (reference sequence). This CDR3 region has 12 residues. For the CDR3, the DNA is TGCAGTGCTTACAGGGCGGTCACTGAAGCTTTCTTT. As protein: CSAYRAVTEAFF.

Worth noting for this clonotype: A much larger clone sits a single nucleotide away, making a read error possible. The chain combines TRBV27 with TRBJ2-3; D is perhaps TRBD1 or TRBD2 (5 bases each). CDR1 and CDR2 from the germline V gene are MNHEY and SMNVEV (reference sequence). This CDR3 has 18 amino acids. V lost 6 bases and J lost 6, with 28 bases in between. CDR3 nucleotides: TGTGCCAGCAGCGAAGAAAACTGGTTCGGGGCGGACTGGGATACGCAGTATTTT. Its translation is CASSEENWFGADWDTQYF.

This clonotype has just a few counts. The chain links TRBV7-2 to TRBJ1-1; TRBD1 matches 9 bases. The CDR3 loop spans 14 amino acids. The J segment lost 5 bases and the V segment lost 5 bases, leaving 6 bases of the junction unmatched. The V gene's germline CDR1 is SGHTA and CDR2 FQGNSA. DNA for the CDR3: TGTGCCAGCAGCCCATGGGACAGGGTGACTGAAGCTTTCTTT. It is translated as CASSPWDRVTEAFF.

This clonotype was recorded many times. This chain joins TRBV6-2 or TRBV6-3 and TRBJ2-7; D uncertain. The V gene lost 6 bases and the J gene lost 4 bases, with 19 bases spanning the gap. The CDR3 has 15 amino acids. Germline V lookup: CDR1 MNHEY, CDR2 SVGEGT. The CDR3 coding sequence is TGTGCCAGCAGACTTGGAATGCCCTTGGTGTACGAGCAGTACTTC. This sequence encodes CASRLGMPLVYEQYF.

This clonotype appeared a few times. The chain joins TRBV7-8 to TRBJ1-5; D is perhaps TRBD1 (6 bases). The CDR3 has 16 amino acids. Germline CDR1 SGHVS, CDR2 FQNEAQ. V was cut by 5 bases and J by 5 bases, with 19 bases left in between. CDR3 amino acids: CASSPLATGTYQPQHF. CDR3 bases: TGTGCCAGCAGCCCACTAGCAACAGGGACGTATCAGCCCCAGCATTTT.